This T cell receptor (beta chain) was documented in a study of cytomegalovirus exposure and HLA in healthy donors. Some clones are missing from TCRdb's copy, which holds only in-frame ones; the method was immunoSEQ multiplex PCR. The sample shows approximately 120,000 clones, roughly 95% of them seen only once. This CDR3 is 15 amino acids long. CDR1 SGHAT and CDR2 FQDESV come from the germline V gene (reference sequence). Germline trimming cut 3 bases from V and 3 bases from J; bases unmatched to any gene: 8. V and J are TRBV11-1 and TRBJ2-7; 7 bases match TRBD2. The receptor was isolated from a man between 18 and 29 years old in good health and CMV-seronegative. Sequencing was performed on PBMCs. CDR3 protein: CASSFLGSGLYEQYF. In nucleotides, the CDR3 is TGTGCCAGCAGCTTTTTAGGTAGCGGGCTCTACGAGCAGTACTTC.